The rows below give T cell receptor beta chains drawn from one sample of a study of T cell responses to AZD1222 COVID-19 vaccine. Clones were read by immunoSEQ multiplex PCR, and TCRdb kept only the in-frame ones, dropping some. The table includes under 110,000 clones, 90% detected once. The sequenced sample was peripheral blood, obtained on day 0 of AZD1222 vaccination. The receptors here all came from an adult in good health. CDR3s include the opening cysteine and the closing phenylalanine or tryptophan. Fields, in order: clone size, V gene, J gene, D gene, CDR3 protein, CDR3 DNA. The D gene is left open where the match is weak. Only some rows state a clone size, as once, few, many or a class for expanded clones.

NA,TRBV7-2,TRBJ1-2,TRBD1,CASSLATGGLGYTF,TGTGCCAGCAGCTTAGCCACAGGGGGCTTGGGCTACACCTTC
NA,TRBV18,TRBJ1-1,NA,CASSDGQGGTEAFF,TGTGCCAGCTCAGACGGACAAGGGGGCACTGAAGCTTTCTTT
NA,TRBV9,TRBJ2-7,TRBD1,CASSTRDWGQGIYEQYF,TGTGCCAGCAGCACCCGGGACTGGGGACAGGGGATATACGAGCAGTACTTC
few,TRBV3-1/TRBV3-2,TRBJ1-2,NA,CASSQWVGPYGYTF,TGTGCCAGCAGCCAATGGGTGGGGCCTTATGGCTACACCTTC
NA,TRBV27,TRBJ1-3,NA,CASSLGRAGNTIYF,TGTGCCAGCAGTTTAGGGCGGGCTGGAAACACCATATATTTT
once,TRBV7-2,TRBJ2-1,TRBD2,CASTSFGGRGGSYNEQFF,TGTGCCAGCACCAGCTTCGGCGGGCGGGGGGGTTCCTACAATGAGCAGTTCTTC
NA,TRBV5-6,TRBJ1-1,NA,CASSYGTVNTEAFF,TGTGCCAGCAGCTACGGGACCGTGAACACTGAAGCTTTCTTT
NA,TRBV5-4,TRBJ1-1,NA,CASSLEPGRANSEAFF,TGTGCCAGCAGCTTGGAGCCGGGCAGGGCAAATTCTGAAGCTTTCTTT
NA,TRBV5-1,TRBJ2-5,TRBD2,CASSIGGTSQETQYF,TGCGCCAGCAGCATCGGGGGGACCAGTCAAGAGACCCAGTACTTC
NA,TRBV14,TRBJ1-2,NA,CASSQDPFGGNYGYTF,TGTGCCAGCAGCCAAGATCCGTTCGGCGGAAACTATGGCTACACCTTC
NA,TRBV5-1,TRBJ1-2,NA,CASSLQPLSNYGYTF,TGCGCCAGCAGCTTACAGCCGCTCTCTAACTATGGCTACACCTTC
NA,TRBV7-3,TRBJ1-1,NA,CASSSDRGGHTEAFF,TGTGCCAGCAGCTCCGATCGGGGAGGCCATACTGAAGCTTTCTTT
NA,TRBV7-6,TRBJ1-4,TRBD1,CASSYSGTGFEKLFF,TGTGCCAGCAGCTACTCCGGGACAGGGTTCGAAAAACTGTTTTTT
NA,TRBV28,TRBJ1-3,TRBD1,CASSPQTGVSGNTIYF,TGTGCCAGCAGTCCCCAAACAGGGGTCTCTGGAAACACCATATATTTT
NA,TRBV4-1,TRBJ1-6,NA,CASSQVAGPNSPLHF,TGCGCCAGCAGCCAAGTTGCCGGGCCGAATTCACCCCTCCACTTT
once,TRBV28,TRBJ2-2,NA,CASSPSTGELFF,TGTGCCAGCAGTCCCTCTACCGGGGAGCTGTTTTTT
NA,TRBV7-9,TRBJ1-3,NA,CASSWPGASSGNTIYF,TGTGCCAGCAGCTGGCCCGGGGCGAGCTCTGGAAACACCATATATTTT
few,TRBV5-1,TRBJ1-5,TRBD1,CASSSTGGYNQPQHF,TGCGCCAGCAGCTCCACAGGGGGCTACAATCAGCCCCAGCATTTT
NA,TRBV5-1,TRBJ1-3,NA,CASSRSGPGNTIYF,TGCGCCAGCAGCCGATCCGGGCCTGGAAACACCATATATTTT
NA,TRBV27,TRBJ2-7,TRBD2,CASSSGLGTSYEQYF,TGTGCCAGCAGTTCAGGACTAGGAACTTCCTACGAGCAGTACTTC
NA,TRBV6-5,TRBJ1-2,TRBD1,CASSWDRANYGYTF,TGTGCCAGCAGCTGGGACAGGGCTAACTATGGCTACACCTTC
NA,TRBV9,TRBJ2-2,NA,CASSADLPYEGDGELFF,TGTGCCAGCAGCGCAGACCTGCCTTATGAGGGGGACGGGGAGCTGTTTTTT
NA,TRBV28,TRBJ1-5,NA,CASSFRRQPQHF,TGTGCCAGCAGTTTTCGGCGGCAGCCCCAGCATTTT
NA,TRBV9,TRBJ2-2,NA,CASSVAGNTGELFF,TGTGCCAGCAGCGTGGCAGGGAACACCGGGGAGCTGTTTTTT
NA,TRBV7-2,TRBJ1-1,NA,CASSPQLEGPEAFF,TGTGCCAGCAGCCCCCAATTAGAGGGCCCTGAAGCTTTCTTT
NA,TRBV28,TRBJ2-6,NA,CASSPHSSGANVLTF,TGTGCCAGCTCCCCTCACAGCTCTGGGGCCAACGTCCTGACTTTC
once,TRBV5-1,TRBJ2-1,TRBD1,CASYRDSENEQFF,TGCGCCAGCTACCGGGACAGCGAAAATGAGCAGTTCTTC
NA,TRBV3-1/TRBV3-2,TRBJ2-1,NA,CASSQDVLSVRFF,TGTGCCAGCAGCCAAGATGTATTGAGCGTCCGGTTCTTC
NA,TRBV25-1,TRBJ2-5,TRBD1,CASSLETGGAETQYF,TGTGCCAGCAGTTTAGAGACAGGGGGGGCGGAGACCCAGTACTTC
NA,TRBV19,TRBJ2-2,TRBD2,CASSTLAGENTGELFF,TGTGCCAGTAGTACACTAGCGGGGGAAAACACCGGGGAGCTGTTTTTT
NA,TRBV15,TRBJ1-6,NA,CATSRVTGDYSPLHF,TGTGCCACCAGCAGAGTCACAGGCGACTATTCACCCCTCCACTTT
NA,TRBV28,TRBJ1-4,TRBD1,CASSFRGPVEKLFF,TGTGCCAGCAGTTTCAGGGGGCCGGTGGAAAAACTGTTTTTT
NA,TRBV7-9,TRBJ1-6,NA,CASSSFPLTADNSPLHF,TGTGCCAGCAGCTCCTTTCCCCTGACGGCTGATAATTCACCCCTCCACTTT
NA,TRBV19,TRBJ1-2,NA,CASSPGTGLNYGYTF,TGTGCCAGTTCTCCCGGGACCGGCCTTAACTATGGCTACACCTTC
NA,TRBV30,TRBJ2-2,TRBD2,CAWNSGGGGELFF,TGTGCCTGGAATAGCGGGGGCGGCGGGGAGCTGTTTTTT